This TCR beta chain was observed in a study of T cell repertoires in cytomegalovirus infection. The wider study: TCR beta signatures that were public indicated CMV infection and matching HLA type. The study's findings and limits: There were carriers of CMV plus the relevant HLA, and cumulative public TCR beta family frequency identified them.

TCRdb redid the calling of the reads with MiXCR, one entry per CDR3 protein. The sample records hundreds of thousands of distinct CDR3 sequences, roughly 24% being singletons. Regarding this clonotype: The target antigen is unknown.

V dropped 6 bases and J dropped 2; count of bases not matched to a gene: 11. CDR1 is MDHEN and CDR2 is SYDVKM in the germline V gene. This CDR3 has 16 residues. V is TRBV28 and J is TRBJ2-5, with 8 positions matching TRBD1. This TCR derives from a human donor in good health (CMV status not recorded). Some clones in this sample may be carry-over from other donors' samples. Input material: CD8+ T cells from PBMCs. The DNA of the CDR3 is TGTGCCAGCAGGAAGACTTACAGGGGGAGACAAGAGACCCAGTACTTC. It translates to CASRKTYRGRQETQYF.